The rows below give T cell receptor beta chains drawn from one sample of a study of cytomegalovirus exposure and HLA in healthy donors. Data came from immunoSEQ multiplex PCR; TCRdb stores just in-frame clones and leaves some out. The profile shows 140,000 to 150,000 clones, approximately 89% of them singletons. Input material: PBMCs. The receptors were sampled from a man aged 18 to 35 in good health and CMV-seronegative. Each CDR3 is given with its conserved first and last residue. Some rows mark clone size as missing; the rest say once, few, many or name a class of expanded clone.

clone_size | v_call | cdr3_aa
NA | TRBV18 | CASSPRQGRSADTQYF
NA | TRBV9 | CASSVGAGGSYEQYF
few | TRBV7-3 | CASSLGTNTGELFF
once | TRBV30 | CAWSVYTEAFF
NA | TRBV28 | CASRGQGAYTIYF
NA | TRBV30 | CAWAGADYEQYF
NA | TRBV4-2 | CASSQDTDTSGELFF
NA | TRBV18 | CASSSTSGKVEQYF
NA | TRBV9 | CASSPLALSSYNEQFF
NA | TRBV7-8 | CASSLYTGYGETQYF
NA | TRBV19 | CASSAWGGSGANVLTF
NA | TRBV9 | CASSSPRTGGANTEAFF
NA | TRBV7-9 | CASSLQGSSEKLFF
NA | TRBV25-1 | CASSDTAAFYGYTF
NA | TRBV27 | CASRGQGGILPQHF
NA | TRBV15 | CATSRATGRGVTEAFF
NA | TRBV7-2 | CASSWPSCCTDTQYF
NA | TRBV19 | CASSNPASGPYNEQFF
once | TRBV19 | CASSTGQMNTEAFF
NA | TRBV7-2 | CASSPNRGATGNTIYF
NA | TRBV6-5 | CASSSPRELTPEQFF
NA | TRBV2 | CASKGLAVNTGELFF
NA | TRBV27 | CASSLESRQPQHF
NA | TRBV9 | CASSVGDSSTDTQYF
NA | TRBV9 | CASSRGNTIYF
NA | TRBV6-5 | CASSAGPWSPLHF
NA | TRBV10-3 | CAIRGQPNTEAFF
once | TRBV10-3 | CAASTGRETQYF
NA | TRBV5-1 | CASSLVFQGGRSGTGELFF